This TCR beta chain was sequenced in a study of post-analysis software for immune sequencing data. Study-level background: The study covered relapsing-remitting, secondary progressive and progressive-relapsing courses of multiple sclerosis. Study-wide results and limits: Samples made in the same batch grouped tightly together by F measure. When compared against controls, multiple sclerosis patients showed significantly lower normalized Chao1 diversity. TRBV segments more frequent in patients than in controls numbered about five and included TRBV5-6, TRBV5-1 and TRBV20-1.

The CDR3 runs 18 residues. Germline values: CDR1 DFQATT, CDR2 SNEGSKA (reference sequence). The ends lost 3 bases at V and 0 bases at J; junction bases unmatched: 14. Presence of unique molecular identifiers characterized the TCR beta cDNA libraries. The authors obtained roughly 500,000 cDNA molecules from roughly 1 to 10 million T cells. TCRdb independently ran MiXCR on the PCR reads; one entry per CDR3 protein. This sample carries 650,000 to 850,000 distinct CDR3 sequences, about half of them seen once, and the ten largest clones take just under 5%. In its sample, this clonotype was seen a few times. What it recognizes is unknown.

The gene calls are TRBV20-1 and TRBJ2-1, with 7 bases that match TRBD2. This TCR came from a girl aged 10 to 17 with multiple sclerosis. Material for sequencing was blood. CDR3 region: CSASQIAGKAPSYNEQFF. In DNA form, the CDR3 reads TGCAGTGCTAGTCAGATAGCGGGTAAAGCTCCCTCCTACAATGAGCAGTTCTTC.